This T cell receptor beta chain is from a study of OX40 agonist ivuxolimab in advanced cancers. The wider study: Of the participants, about 40% had some prior anti-PD-1, anti-PD-L1 or anti-CTLA-4 therapy, which was allowed.

With respect to this clone: A much larger clone sits a single nucleotide away, making a read error possible.

The table came from immunoSEQ multiplex PCR; TCRdb's copy has only in-frame clones and leaves some out. This sample carries some 68,000 clones, approximately 80% of them seen once, and the ten largest clones take around 1.4%. In germline, CDR1 is SGHVS, CDR2 FNYEAQ. The CDR3 contains 16 residues. V gave up 5 bases and J gave up 4 bases, with 20 bases separating them. The rearrangement uses TRBV7-6 and TRBJ1-1; unclear D gene. This TCR was sampled from an adult with an advanced solid tumor such as melanoma, head and neck, liver or kidney cancer. This specimen consisted of CD4+ or CD8+ T cells sorted from blood, obtained in a trial of the OX40 agonist ivuxolimab. As DNA, the CDR3 is TGTGCCAGCAGCCTCGACCTCCCGTGGGGAATCACTGAAGCTTTCTTT. It specifies CASSLDLPWGITEAFF. Full variable domain (missing parts from reference TRBV7-6 and TRBJ1-1): GAGVSQSPRYKVTKRGQDVALRCDPISGHVSLYWYRQALGQGPEFLTYFNYEAQQDKSGLPNDRFSAERPEGSISTLTIQRTEQRDSAMYRCASSLDLPWGITEAFFGQGTRLTVV.